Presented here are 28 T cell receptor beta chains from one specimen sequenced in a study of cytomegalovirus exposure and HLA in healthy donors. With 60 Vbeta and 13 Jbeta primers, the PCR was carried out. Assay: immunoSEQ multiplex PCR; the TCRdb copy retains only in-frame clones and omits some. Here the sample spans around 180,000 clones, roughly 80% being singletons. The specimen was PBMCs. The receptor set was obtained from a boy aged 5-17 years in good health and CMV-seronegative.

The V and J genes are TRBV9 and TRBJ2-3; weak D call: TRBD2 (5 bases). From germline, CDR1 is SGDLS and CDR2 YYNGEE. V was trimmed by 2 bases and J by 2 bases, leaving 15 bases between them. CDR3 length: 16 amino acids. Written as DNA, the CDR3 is TGTGCCAGCAGCGTCCCGGTCGGAGGCCTCACAGATACGCAGTATTTT. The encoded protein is CASSVPVGGLTDTQYF.

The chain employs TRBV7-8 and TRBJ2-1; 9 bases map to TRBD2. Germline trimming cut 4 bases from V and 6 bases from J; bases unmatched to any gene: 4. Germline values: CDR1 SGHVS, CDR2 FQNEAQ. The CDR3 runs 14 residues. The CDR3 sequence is CASSYSGRVNEQFF. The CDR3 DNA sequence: TGTGCCAGCAGCTATAGCGGGAGAGTCAATGAGCAGTTCTTC.

CDR3 in amino acids: CASSEGVGYTF. As DNA, the CDR3 is TGTGCCAGCAGCGAAGGGGTGGGCTACACCTTC. The rearrangement uses TRBV9 and TRBJ1-2; D is possibly TRBD1 (5 bases). Germline V CDR1 and CDR2: SGDLS, YYNGEE. This CDR3 is 11 amino acids long. With 3 bases removed from V and 8 bases from J, the gap between germline ends came to 8 bases.

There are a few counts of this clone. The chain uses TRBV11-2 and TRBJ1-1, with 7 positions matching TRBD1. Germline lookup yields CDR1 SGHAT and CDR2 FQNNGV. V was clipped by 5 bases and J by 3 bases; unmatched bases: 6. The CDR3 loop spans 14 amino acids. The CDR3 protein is CASSHRQGDTEAFF. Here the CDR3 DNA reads TGTGCCAGCAGCCACCGACAGGGTGACACTGAAGCTTTCTTT.

The DNA for the CDR3 is TGCGCCAGCAGCTTAGCCGACCGGGGACTAGCGGGAGTTGGCGAGCAGTACTTC. It translates to CASSLADRGLAGVGEQYF. The genes are TRBV5-1 and TRBJ2-7; 14 bases map to TRBD2. The trim removed 2 bases at V and 6 bases at J, leaving 13 bases unmatched. From germline, CDR1 is SGHRS and CDR2 YFSETQ. The CDR3 spans 18 residues.

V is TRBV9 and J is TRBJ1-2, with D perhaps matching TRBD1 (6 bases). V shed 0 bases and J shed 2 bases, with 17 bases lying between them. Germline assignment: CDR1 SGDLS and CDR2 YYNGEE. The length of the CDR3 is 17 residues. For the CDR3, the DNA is TGTGCCAGCAGCGTAGAGGACAGCCCGGTGACAAACTATGGCTACACCTTC. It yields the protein CASSVEDSPVTNYGYTF.

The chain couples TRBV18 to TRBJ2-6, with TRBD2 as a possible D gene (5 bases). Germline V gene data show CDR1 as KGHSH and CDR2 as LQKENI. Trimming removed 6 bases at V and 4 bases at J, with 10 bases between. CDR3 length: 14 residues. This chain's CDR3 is CASSQDSGANVLTF. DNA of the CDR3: TGTGCCAGCTCCCAGGACTCGGGGGCCAACGTCCTGACTTTC.

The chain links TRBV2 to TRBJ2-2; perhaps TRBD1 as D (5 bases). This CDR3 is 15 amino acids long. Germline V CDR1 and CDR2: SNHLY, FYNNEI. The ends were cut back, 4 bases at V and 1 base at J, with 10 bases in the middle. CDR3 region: CASSGDSRNTGELFF. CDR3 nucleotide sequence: TGTGCCAGCAGTGGAGACAGCCGGAACACCGGGGAGCTGTTTTTT.

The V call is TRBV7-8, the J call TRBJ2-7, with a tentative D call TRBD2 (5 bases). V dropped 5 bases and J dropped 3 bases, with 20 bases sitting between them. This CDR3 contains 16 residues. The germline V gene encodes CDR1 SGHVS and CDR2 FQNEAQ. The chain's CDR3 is CASSRIGGGLNYEQYF. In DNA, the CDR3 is TGTGCCAGCAGCCGGATTGGAGGCGGGCTAAACTACGAGCAGTACTTC.

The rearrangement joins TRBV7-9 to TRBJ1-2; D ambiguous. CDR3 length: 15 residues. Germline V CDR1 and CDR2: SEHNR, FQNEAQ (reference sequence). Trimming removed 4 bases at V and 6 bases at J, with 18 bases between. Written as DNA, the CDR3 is TGTGCCAGCAGCTCCCCCCTTATAGCCATGGATGGCTACACCTTC. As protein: CASSSPLIAMDGYTF. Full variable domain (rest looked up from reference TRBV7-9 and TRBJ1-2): DTGVSQNPRHKITKRGQNVTFRCDPISEHNRLYWYRQTLGQGPEFLTYFQNEAQLEKSRLLSDRFSAERPKGSFSTLEIQRTEQGDSAMYLCASSSPLIAMDGYTFGSGTRLTVV.

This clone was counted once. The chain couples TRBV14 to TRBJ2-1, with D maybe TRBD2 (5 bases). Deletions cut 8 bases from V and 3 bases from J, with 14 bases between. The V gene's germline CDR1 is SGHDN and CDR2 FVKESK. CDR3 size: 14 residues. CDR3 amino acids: CASGKNGVYNEQFF. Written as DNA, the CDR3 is TGTGCCAGCGGTAAAAACGGGGTCTACAATGAGCAGTTCTTC.

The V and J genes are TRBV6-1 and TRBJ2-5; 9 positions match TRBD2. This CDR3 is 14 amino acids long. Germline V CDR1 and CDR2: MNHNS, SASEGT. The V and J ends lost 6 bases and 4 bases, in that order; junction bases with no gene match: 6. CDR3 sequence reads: CASRLAGAVETQYF. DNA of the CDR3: TGTGCCAGCAGGTTAGCGGGAGCGGTAGAGACCCAGTACTTC.

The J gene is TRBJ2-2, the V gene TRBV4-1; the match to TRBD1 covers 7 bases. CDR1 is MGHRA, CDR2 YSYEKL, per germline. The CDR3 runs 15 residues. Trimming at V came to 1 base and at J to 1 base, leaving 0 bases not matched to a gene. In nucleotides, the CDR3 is TGCGCCAGCAGCCAAGGGGACAGGAACACCGGGGAGCTGTTTTTT. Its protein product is CASSQGDRNTGELFF.

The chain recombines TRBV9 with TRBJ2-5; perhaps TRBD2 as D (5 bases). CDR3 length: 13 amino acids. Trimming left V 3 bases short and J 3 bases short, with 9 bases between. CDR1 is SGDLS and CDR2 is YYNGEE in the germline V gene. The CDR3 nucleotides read TGTGCCAGCAGCGAGGGAGTAAAAGAGACCCAGTACTTC. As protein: CASSEGVKETQYF.

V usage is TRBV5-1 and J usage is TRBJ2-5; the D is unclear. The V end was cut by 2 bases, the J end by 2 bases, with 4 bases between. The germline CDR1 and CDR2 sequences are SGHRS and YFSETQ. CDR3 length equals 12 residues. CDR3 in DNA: TGCGCCAGCAGCTTTCGGCAAGAGACCCAGTACTTC. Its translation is CASSFRQETQYF.

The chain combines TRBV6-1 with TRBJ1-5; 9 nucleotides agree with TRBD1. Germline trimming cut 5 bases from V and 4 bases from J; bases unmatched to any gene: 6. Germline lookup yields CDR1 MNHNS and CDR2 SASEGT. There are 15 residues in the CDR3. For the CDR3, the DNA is TGTGCCAGCAGTCTAGACAGGGGGGGTAATCAGCCCCAGCATTTT. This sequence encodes CASSLDRGGNQPQHF.

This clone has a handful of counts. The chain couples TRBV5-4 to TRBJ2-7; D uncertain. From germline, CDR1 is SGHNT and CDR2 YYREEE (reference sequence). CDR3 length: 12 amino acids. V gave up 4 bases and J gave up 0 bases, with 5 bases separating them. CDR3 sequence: CASSHTSYEQYF. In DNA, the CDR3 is TGTGCCAGCAGCCACACCTCCTACGAGCAGTACTTC.

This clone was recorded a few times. CDR3 DNA sequence: TGTGCCAGCAGCCCCACCGGGGGCACTGAAGCTTTCTTT. Translating it yields CASSPTGGTEAFF. The chain joins TRBV7-3 to TRBJ1-1, with a tentative D call TRBD1 (5 bases). V lost 5 bases and J 4 bases, leaving 11 bases between the germline ends. The CDR3 has 13 residues. CDR1 is SGHTA and CDR2 is FQGTGA in the germline V gene.

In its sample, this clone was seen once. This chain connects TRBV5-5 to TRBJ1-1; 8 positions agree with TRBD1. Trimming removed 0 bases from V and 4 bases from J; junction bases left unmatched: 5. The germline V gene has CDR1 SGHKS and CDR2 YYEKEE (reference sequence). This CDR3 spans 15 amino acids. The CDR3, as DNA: TGTGCCAGCAGCTTGGGCAGGGGGCAGGTCACTGAAGCTTTCTTT. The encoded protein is CASSLGRGQVTEAFF.

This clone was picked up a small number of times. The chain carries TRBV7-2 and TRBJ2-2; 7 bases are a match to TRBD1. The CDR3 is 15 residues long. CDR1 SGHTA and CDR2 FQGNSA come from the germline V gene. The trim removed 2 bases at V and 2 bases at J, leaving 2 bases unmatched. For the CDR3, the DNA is TGTGCCAGCAGCTTAAAAGGGGGCAACACCGGGGAGCTGTTTTTT. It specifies CASSLKGGNTGELFF.

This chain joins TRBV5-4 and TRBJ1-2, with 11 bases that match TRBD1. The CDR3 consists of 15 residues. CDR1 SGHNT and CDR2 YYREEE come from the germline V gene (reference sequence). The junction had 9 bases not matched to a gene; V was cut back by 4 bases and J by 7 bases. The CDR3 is CASSVWTGGARGYTF. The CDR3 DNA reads TGTGCCAGCAGCGTGTGGACAGGGGGCGCCCGTGGCTACACCTTC.

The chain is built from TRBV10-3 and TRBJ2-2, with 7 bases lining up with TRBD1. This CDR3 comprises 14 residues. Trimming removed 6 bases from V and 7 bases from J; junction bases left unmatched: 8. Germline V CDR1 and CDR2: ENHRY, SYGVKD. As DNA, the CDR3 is TGTGCCATCAGCAGGGGGTTTTTAGTCGGGGAGCTGTTTTTT. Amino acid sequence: CAISRGFLVGELFF.

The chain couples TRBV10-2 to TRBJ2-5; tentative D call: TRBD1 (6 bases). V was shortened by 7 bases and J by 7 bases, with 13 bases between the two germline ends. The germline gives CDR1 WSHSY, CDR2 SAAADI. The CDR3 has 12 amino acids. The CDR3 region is CASTYRVGTQYF. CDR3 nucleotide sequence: TGCGCCAGCACGTACAGGGTGGGGACCCAGTACTTC.

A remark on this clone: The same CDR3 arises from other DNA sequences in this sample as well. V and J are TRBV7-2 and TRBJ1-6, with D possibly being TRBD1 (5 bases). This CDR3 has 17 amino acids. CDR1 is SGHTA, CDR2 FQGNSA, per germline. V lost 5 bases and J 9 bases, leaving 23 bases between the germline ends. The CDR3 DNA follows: TGTGCCAGCAGCCGCAGCTCTGGATGGGGGGAACTTTCACCCCTCCACTTT. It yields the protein CASSRSSGWGELSPLHF.

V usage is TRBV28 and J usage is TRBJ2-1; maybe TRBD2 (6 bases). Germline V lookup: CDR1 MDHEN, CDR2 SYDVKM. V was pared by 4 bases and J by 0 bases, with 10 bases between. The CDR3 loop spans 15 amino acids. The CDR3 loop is CASSSGESSYNEQFF. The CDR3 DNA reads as TGTGCCAGCAGTTCGGGGGAAAGCTCCTACAATGAGCAGTTCTTC.

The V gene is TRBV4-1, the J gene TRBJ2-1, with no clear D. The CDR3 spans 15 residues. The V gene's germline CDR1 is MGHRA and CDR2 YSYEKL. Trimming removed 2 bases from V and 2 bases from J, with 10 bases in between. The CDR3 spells CASSQSSGTYNEQFF. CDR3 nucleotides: TGCGCCAGCAGCCAAAGTTCGGGTACCTACAATGAGCAGTTCTTC.

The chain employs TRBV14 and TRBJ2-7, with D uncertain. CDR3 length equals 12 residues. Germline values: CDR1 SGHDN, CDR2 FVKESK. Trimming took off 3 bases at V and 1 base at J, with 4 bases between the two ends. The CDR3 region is CASSHQSYEQYF. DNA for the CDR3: TGTGCCAGCAGCCACCAATCCTACGAGCAGTACTTC.

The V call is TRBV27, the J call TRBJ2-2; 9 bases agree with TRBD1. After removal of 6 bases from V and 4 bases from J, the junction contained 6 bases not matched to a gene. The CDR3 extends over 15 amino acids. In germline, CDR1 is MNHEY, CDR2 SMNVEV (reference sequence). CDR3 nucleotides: TGTGCCAGCAGCCAAAAGGACAGGGGCACCGGGGAGCTGTTTTTT. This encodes CASSQKDRGTGELFF.